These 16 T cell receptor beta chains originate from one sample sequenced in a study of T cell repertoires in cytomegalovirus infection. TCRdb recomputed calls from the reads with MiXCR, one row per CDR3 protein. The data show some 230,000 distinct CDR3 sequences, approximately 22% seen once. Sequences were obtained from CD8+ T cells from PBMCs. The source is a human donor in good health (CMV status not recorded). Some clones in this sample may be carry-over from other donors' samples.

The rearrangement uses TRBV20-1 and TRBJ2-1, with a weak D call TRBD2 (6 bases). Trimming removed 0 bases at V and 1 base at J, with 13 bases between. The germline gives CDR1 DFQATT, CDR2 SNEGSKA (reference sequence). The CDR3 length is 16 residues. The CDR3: CSARDFRLASYNEQFF. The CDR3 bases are TGCAGTGCTAGAGATTTCCGGCTAGCGTCCTACAATGAGCAGTTCTTC.

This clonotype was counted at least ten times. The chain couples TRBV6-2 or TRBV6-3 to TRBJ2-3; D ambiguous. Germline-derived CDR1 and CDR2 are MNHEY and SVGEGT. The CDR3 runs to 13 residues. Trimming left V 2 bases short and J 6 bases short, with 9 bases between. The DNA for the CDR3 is TGTGCCAGCAGTTACACGAGGCCGGATACGCAGTATTTT. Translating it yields CASSYTRPDTQYF.

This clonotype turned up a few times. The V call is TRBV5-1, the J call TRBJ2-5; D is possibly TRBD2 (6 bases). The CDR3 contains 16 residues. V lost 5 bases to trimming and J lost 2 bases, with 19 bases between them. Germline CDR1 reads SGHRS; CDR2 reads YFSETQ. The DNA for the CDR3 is TGCGCCAGCAGAATCCACGTCCTAGCGCAGCAAGAGACCCAGTACTTC. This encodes CASRIHVLAQQETQYF.

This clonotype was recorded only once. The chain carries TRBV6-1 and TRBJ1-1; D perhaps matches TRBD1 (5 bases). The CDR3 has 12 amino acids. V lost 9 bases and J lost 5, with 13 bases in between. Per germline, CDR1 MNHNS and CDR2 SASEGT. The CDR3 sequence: CARTGESTEAFF. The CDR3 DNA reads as TGTGCCAGGACGGGGGAATCGACTGAAGCTTTCTTT.

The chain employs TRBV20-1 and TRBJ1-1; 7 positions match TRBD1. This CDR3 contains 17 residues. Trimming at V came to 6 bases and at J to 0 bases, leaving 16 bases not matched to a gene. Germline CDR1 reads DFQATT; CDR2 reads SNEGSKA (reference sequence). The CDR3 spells CSAPGQDEVRMNTEAFF. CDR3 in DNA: TGCAGTGCCCCAGGACAGGACGAAGTTAGGATGAACACTGAAGCTTTCTTT.

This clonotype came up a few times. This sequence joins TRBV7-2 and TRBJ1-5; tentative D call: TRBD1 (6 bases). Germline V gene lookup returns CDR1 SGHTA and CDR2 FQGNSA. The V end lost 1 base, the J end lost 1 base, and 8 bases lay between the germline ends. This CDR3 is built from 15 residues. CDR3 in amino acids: CASSLVDSSNQPQHF. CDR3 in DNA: TGTGCCAGCAGCTTAGTGGACAGCAGCAATCAGCCCCAGCATTTT.

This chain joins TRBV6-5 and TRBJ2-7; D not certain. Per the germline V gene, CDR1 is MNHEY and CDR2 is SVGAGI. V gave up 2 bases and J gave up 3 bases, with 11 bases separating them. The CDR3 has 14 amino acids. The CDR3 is CASSYVAGDYEQYF. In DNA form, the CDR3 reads TGTGCCAGCAGTTACGTAGCTGGAGACTACGAGCAGTACTTC.

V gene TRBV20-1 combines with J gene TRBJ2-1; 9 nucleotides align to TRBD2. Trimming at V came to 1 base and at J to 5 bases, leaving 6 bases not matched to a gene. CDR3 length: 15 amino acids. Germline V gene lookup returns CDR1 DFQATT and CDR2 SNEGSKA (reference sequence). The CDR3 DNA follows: TGCAGTGCTAGAGCGCCTAGCGGGGTAAACAATGAGCAGTTCTTC. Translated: CSARAPSGVNNEQFF.

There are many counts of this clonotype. CDR3 sequence: CSARVPTNEKLFF. In nucleotides, the CDR3 is TGCAGTGCTAGAGTGCCAACTAATGAAAAACTGTTTTTT. The chain employs TRBV20-1 and TRBJ1-4, with D uncertain. Between the trimmed V and J ends, which lost 1 base and 0 bases, there was a span of 3 bases. The CDR3 covers 13 residues. Looked up from germline, CDR1 is DFQATT and CDR2 is SNEGSKA (reference sequence).

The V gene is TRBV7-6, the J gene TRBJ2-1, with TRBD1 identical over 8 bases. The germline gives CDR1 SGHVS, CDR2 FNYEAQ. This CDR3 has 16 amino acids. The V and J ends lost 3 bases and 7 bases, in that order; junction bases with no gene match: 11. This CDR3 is CASSFFAVGDRNEQFF. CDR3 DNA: TGTGCCAGCAGCTTTTTCGCAGTGGGGGACAGGAATGAGCAGTTCTTC.

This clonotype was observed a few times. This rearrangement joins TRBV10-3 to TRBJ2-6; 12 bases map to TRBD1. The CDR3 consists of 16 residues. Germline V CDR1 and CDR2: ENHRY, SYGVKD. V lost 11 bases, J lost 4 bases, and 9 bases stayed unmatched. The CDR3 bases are TGTGCCGTCGAGGGACAGGGGGCGCGGGGGGCCAACGTCCTGACTTTC. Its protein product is CAVEGQGARGANVLTF.

The CDR3: CSARDLVRSYEQYF. The CDR3 region has the DNA TGCAGTGCTAGAGATCTCGTGCGGTCCTACGAGCAGTACTTC. The rearrangement uses TRBV20-1 and TRBJ2-7; D is uncertain. Germline CDR1 DFQATT, CDR2 SNEGSKA (reference sequence). Trimming removed 0 bases at V and 1 base at J, with 10 bases between. The CDR3 covers 14 residues.

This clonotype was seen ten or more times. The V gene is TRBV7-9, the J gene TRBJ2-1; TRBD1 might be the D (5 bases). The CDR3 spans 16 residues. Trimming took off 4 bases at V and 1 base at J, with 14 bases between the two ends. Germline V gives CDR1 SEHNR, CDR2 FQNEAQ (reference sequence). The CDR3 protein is CASSSNQGRSYNEQFF. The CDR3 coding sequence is TGTGCCAGCAGCTCAAATCAGGGTAGATCCTACAATGAGCAGTTCTTC.

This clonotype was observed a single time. Here the CDR3 reads CSALHRDSYGYTF. The CDR3 coding sequence is TGCAGTGCCCTACACCGGGACAGCTATGGCTACACCTTC. This chain uses TRBV20-1 with TRBJ1-2; 7 positions match TRBD1. Germline trimming cut 6 bases from V and 4 bases from J; bases unmatched to any gene: 8. The CDR3 runs to 13 residues. The germline V gene has CDR1 DFQATT and CDR2 SNEGSKA (reference sequence).

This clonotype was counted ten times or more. In nucleotides, the CDR3 is TGTGCCAGCAGCTTGTCGGTCCTGGGGTCACCCCTCCACTTT. Its protein product is CASSLSVLGSPLHF. V and J are TRBV5-6 and TRBJ1-6; D not certain. CDR3 length equals 14 residues. Looked up from germline, CDR1 is SGHDT and CDR2 is YYEEEE. Deletions cut 1 base from V and 10 bases from J, with 12 bases between.

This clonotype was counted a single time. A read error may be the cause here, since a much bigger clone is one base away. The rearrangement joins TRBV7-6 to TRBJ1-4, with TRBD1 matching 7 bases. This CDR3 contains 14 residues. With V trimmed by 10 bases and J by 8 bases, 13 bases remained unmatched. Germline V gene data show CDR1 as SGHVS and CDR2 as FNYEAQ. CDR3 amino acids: CANSPTGELEKLFF. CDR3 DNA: TGTGCCAACAGTCCTACAGGGGAATTGGAAAAACTGTTTTTT.